This entry describes one TCR beta chain. The antigen it binds to is not known. No clone much larger than this one lies a single base away; base qualities are absent. The data stem from a study of early T cells in non-severe SARS-CoV-2 infection (dated by TCRdb to 2020 to 2022). A note on the overall study: TCR sequencing used bulk RNA from unsorted whole blood, so alpha and beta chains could not be paired. The study at large found these results: Matching against VDJdb was skewed toward anti-spike CD8 responses, likely underestimated virus-specific expansions, and missed private and CD4 specificities.

V lost 5 bases and J lost 3 bases, and the count of bases not matched to a germline gene is 8. From the cysteine up to the phenylalanine, the CDR3 has a length of 15 residues. The kept DNA is CDR3 alone, 45 bases in frame from the first base. The germline V gene (reference sequence) provides CDR1 SEHNR and CDR2 FQNEAQ. The study was a case-control design nested within a healthcare worker cohort in London, UK, with weekly nasopharyngeal swab PCR tests and blood sampling. Healthcare workers were recruited during the week of the UK lockdown, between 23 and 31 March 2020, and followed weekly for up to roughly 16 weeks. Library method: 5' RACE. Sequenced on a NextSeq 500. To correct for sequencing error and PCR bias, the TCR library protocol tagged individual cDNA molecules with unique molecular identifiers. Both TCR alpha and beta chains were sequenced, and tight co-correlation was observed between alpha and beta sequence abundances in each sample. On the study's bioinformatics: Decombinator V4 was used to annotate TCR sequences for V gene, J gene and CDR3. Expanded TCRs were defined as changing significantly between any two time points under a Poisson model with p below 0.0001. TCR abundances were normalised to the total number of TCRs sequenced per sample and expressed as counts per million. MAIT TCRs were defined by TRAV1-2 paired with TRAJ12, TRAJ20 or TRAJ33, and iNKT TCRs by TRAV10 paired with TRAJ18. A search of VDJdb, accessed on 1 November 2021, was run for TCRs annotated to CMV, EBV and SARS-CoV-2, with TCRs annotated for multiple antigens excluded. Starting from the raw public reads, TCRdb applied fastp trimming at Q25, assembled clones with MiXCR and retained in-frame beta chains. Merged by CDR3 protein, the rows form single entries marked with the most common genes and DNA. In this record, the V and J calls reflect TCRdb's handling and not the investigators' own analysis. Present in this sample are tens of thousands of distinct CDR3 sequences, 7.5% to 9% of which were seen just once. The ten top clones hold 3.9% of the sample.

The clonotype originates from an adult who was a healthcare worker with PCR-confirmed SARS-CoV-2 infection or an uninfected control (not recorded which). The chain was built from TRBV7-9 and TRBJ2-3; TRBD2 fits 7 bases in the junction. Material: whole blood, obtained at baseline. The CDR3 region: CASSLRGGTTDTQYF. The DNA sequence is TGTGCCAGCAGCCTGCGCGGGGGTACTACAGATACGCAGTATTTT. The CDR3, completed at both ends by the reference TRBV7-9 and TRBJ2-3 genes, gives the full variable domain DTGVSQNPRHKITKRGQNVTFRCDPISEHNRLYWYRQTLGQGPEFLTYFQNEAQLEKSRLLSDRFSAERPKGSFSTLEIQRTEQGDSAMYLCASSLRGGTTDTQYFGPGTRLTVL.